This TCR beta chain came from a study of shared clonotypes between healthy human individuals. CDR3 length: 14 amino acids. Germline V gene lookup returns CDR1 MNHEY and CDR2 SVGAGI. Trimming stripped 0 bases from V and 6 bases from J, with 9 bases between. Findings and limits, study-wide: Owing to a small donor count, the genetic and exposure-history diversity represented was limited. It was observed that roughly 5.1% of naive CD4 clonotypes were shared across several donors. A generally larger estimated richness was seen in naive subsets than in memory subsets.

Naive CD8 populations comprised CD45RO-negative cells positively selected for CCR7, excluding terminally differentiated effector memory CD45RA+ cells. Deep was the level at which the assay was run. The assay was immunoSEQ multiplex PCR, and TCRdb's table has in-frame clones only and misses some. The sample lists approximately 1.9 million clones, 93% occurring once. Regarding this clone: Its target is unknown. This specimen includes other DNA sequences encoding the same CDR3.

V usage is TRBV6-5 and J usage is TRBJ1-5; unclear D gene. Sequencing was performed on naive CD8+ T cells from PBMCs. This clonotype originated in a man in his late teens or twenties in good health. Some clones in this sample may be carry-over from other donors' samples. The CDR3 sequence: CASSYSGVGQPQHF. CDR3 DNA sequence: TGTGCCAGCAGTTACTCCGGGGTAGGTCAGCCCCAGCATTTT.